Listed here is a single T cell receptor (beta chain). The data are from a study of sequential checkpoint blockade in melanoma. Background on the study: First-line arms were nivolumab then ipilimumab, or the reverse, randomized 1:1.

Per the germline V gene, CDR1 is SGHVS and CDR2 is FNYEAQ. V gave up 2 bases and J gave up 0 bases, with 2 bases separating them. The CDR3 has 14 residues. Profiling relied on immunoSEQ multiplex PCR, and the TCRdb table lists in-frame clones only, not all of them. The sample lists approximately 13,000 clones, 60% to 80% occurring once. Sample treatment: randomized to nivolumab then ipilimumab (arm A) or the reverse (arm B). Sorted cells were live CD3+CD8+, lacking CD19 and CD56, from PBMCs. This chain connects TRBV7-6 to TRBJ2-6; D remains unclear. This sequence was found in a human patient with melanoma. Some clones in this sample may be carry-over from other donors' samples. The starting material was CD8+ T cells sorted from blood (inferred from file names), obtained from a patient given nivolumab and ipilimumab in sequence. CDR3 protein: CASSLYSGANVLTF. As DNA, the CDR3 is TGTGCCAGCAGCTTATACTCTGGGGCCAACGTCCTGACTTTC. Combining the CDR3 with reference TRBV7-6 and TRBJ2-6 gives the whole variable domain GAGVSQSPRYKVTKRGQDVALRCDPISGHVSLYWYRQALGQGPEFLTYFNYEAQQDKSGLPNDRFSAERPEGSISTLTIQRTEQRDSAMYRCASSLYSGANVLTFGAGSRLTVL.